This TCR beta chain was sequenced in a study of cytomegalovirus exposure and HLA in healthy donors. About this clone: The antigen remains undetermined.

Study-wide results and limits: Most sequenced TCRs were rare (though some public TCRs occurred in many donors). Earlier results showed most TCR beta V segments being productive about 87% or about 30% of the time. A later analysis showed HLA-associated TCR beta chains outstripping equally common others in clonal expansion.

The CDR3 length is 16 residues. The germline V gene encodes CDR1 MNHEY and CDR2 SVGAGI. Trimming cost V 0 bases and J 4 bases; bases outside gene matches: 6. 60 Vbeta and 13 Jbeta primers were used in PCR. Data came from immunoSEQ multiplex PCR; TCRdb stores just in-frame clones and leaves some out. The sample shows about 130,000 clones, approximately 80% of them seen only once. This TCR was recovered from a middle-aged woman in good health and CMV-seronegative. The sample was PBMCs. This chain joins TRBV6-5 and TRBJ1-2; 9 bases align to TRBD1. The CDR3 DNA reads as TGTGCCAGCAGTTACTCCCAAACAGGGGGCGGCTATGGCTACACCTTC. Translation: CASSYSQTGGGYGYTF.